These 5 T cell receptor beta chains came from one sample sequenced in a study of regulatory T cells in long-lasting Graves disease (dated by TCRdb to about 2021). Libraries were constructed by multiplex PCR. The run used an Illumina HiSeq 4000. TCR beta libraries were built with iRepertoire HTBI primers and Arm-PCR amplification of CDR3 regions. The public reads were reprocessed in TCRdb via fastp at Q25 and MiXCR, keeping in-frame beta chains. Merged by CDR3 protein, the rows form single entries marked with the most common genes and DNA. In this sample the table shows about 220,000 distinct CDR3 sequences, 15% to 20% of which occur a single time. The ten biggest clones cover 12% of the sample. This sample's time point label indicates: newly diagnosed GD, antithyroid drugs for less than 3 months. For both TCR sequencing and RNA sequencing, RNA was extracted from PBMCs in TRIzol. The same sample was also studied in work on T cells in Graves' hyperthyroidism and ophthalmopathy.

Sequencing used peripheral blood mononuclear cells (PBMCs), obtained at new diagnosis, from a patient treated with antithyroid drugs. The receptors derive from a woman aged 25 to 45 with Graves disease. Donor details come from another sample of the same person, matched by shared clones.

The J gene is TRBJ2-3, the V gene TRBV6-2 or TRBV6-3, with D unresolved. The germline CDR1 and CDR2 sequences are MNHEY and SVGEGT. V was trimmed by 5 bases and J by 1 base, leaving 10 bases between them. This CDR3 has 14 residues. The DNA for the CDR3 is TGTGCCAGCAGTACCCTCGGCGGCACAGATACGCAGTATTTT. Protein: CASSTLGGTDTQYF.

This clonotype was observed a few times. This clone may be a read error of a much larger clone one base away. The chain links TRBV7-9 to TRBJ2-1, with D possibly being TRBD1 (5 bases). The CDR3 runs 14 residues. The V gene's germline CDR1 is SEHNR and CDR2 FQNEAQ (reference sequence). For the CDR3, the DNA is TGTGCCAGCAGCTTCGGCCAAAGGGGCAATGATCAGTTCTTC. This codes for CASSFGQRGNDQFF.

This clonotype has ten or more counts. The V gene is TRBV12-3 or TRBV12-4, the J gene TRBJ2-6; D ambiguous. The CDR3 loop spans 15 amino acids. Trimming cost V 6 bases and J 0 bases, with 9 bases left between them. The CDR3 reads CASSRILSGANVLTF. CDR3 in DNA: TGTGCCAGCAGCCGGATCCTCTCTGGGGCCAACGTCCTGACTTTC.

This clonotype was counted many times. The genes are TRBV3-1 and TRBJ1-4; D remains unclear. The germline CDR1 and CDR2 sequences are LGHDT and YNNKEL (reference sequence). The CDR3 consists of 13 residues. V shed 4 bases and J shed 5 bases, with 8 bases lying between them. The CDR3 region is CASSPDGNEKLFF. Written as DNA, the CDR3 is TGTGCCAGCAGCCCGGACGGGAATGAAAAACTGTTTTTT.

This clonotype appeared a single time. Just one base apart from a much larger clone, this may be a read error. Given the absence of the conserved phenylalanine or tryptophan at the CDR3 end, a read error is likely. V and J are TRBV6-2 or TRBV6-3 and TRBJ2-5; TRBD1 agrees at 11 bases. The germline gives CDR1 MNHEY, CDR2 SVGEGT. After removal of 2 bases from V and 5 bases from J, the junction contained 7 bases not matched to a gene. The CDR3 contains 16 residues. In DNA form, the CDR3 reads TGTGCCAGCAGTTACCTACTGGGGACAGGGGGTGAGACCCAGTACCTC. Protein sequence: CASSYLLGTGGETQYL.